Shown below are 10 T cell receptor beta chains from a single sample sequenced in a study of T cell repertoires in cytomegalovirus infection. TCRdb analysed the reads with MiXCR anew, one entry per CDR3 protein. The table includes approximately 910,000 distinct CDR3 sequences, around 32% detected once. For these TCRs, the target antigens are not known. Sequencing used cultured CD8+ T cells from PBMCs, obtained from culture after CMV antigen stimulation. The receptors here all came from a human donor in good health (CMV status not recorded). Some clones in this sample may be carry-over from other donors' samples.

Notes on this clonotype: One end of the junction varies from germline; a read error may be responsible. The chain recombines TRBV4-3 with TRBJ2-1; the match to TRBD2 covers 8 bases. This CDR3 comprises 16 residues. Germline assignment: CDR1 LGHNA and CDR2 YSLEER. The CDR3 DNA follows: TGCGCCAGCAGTCAAGTTGAGCGGGGGTTGCTCGATGAGCAGTTCTTC. It specifies CASSQVERGLLDEQFF.

J is TRBJ1-4 and V is TRBV27; D uncertain. CDR3 size: 16 residues. V lost 5 bases to trimming and J lost 5 bases, with 18 bases between them. CDR1 is MNHEY, CDR2 SMNVEV, per germline (reference sequence). The CDR3 sequence is CASSMGLRVGNEKLFF. CDR3 sequence (DNA): TGTGCCAGCAGTATGGGCCTTAGGGTGGGGAATGAAAAACTGTTTTTT.

The chain combines TRBV7-6 with TRBJ2-7; D gene ambiguous. The CDR3 has 13 residues. V was clipped by 7 bases and J by 1 base, with 11 bases between them. The germline V gene encodes CDR1 SGHVS and CDR2 FNYEAQ. CDR3 region: CASNSAESYEQYF. The CDR3 nucleotides are TGTGCCAGCAACTCAGCTGAATCCTACGAGCAGTACTTC.

This clonotype was detected only a few times. V is TRBV2 and J is TRBJ2-3, with 7 bases fitting TRBD1. CDR1 is SNHLY and CDR2 is FYNNEI in the germline V gene. This CDR3 is 14 amino acids long. The V gene end was trimmed by 9 bases and the J gene end by 0 bases; junction bases not matched to a gene: 6. CDR3: CARGTGVSTDTQYF. CDR3 nucleotides: TGTGCCAGAGGAACAGGGGTTAGCACAGATACGCAGTATTTT.

This clonotype occurred a few times. This rearrangement joins TRBV4-1 to TRBJ1-6, with TRBD1 as a possible D gene (5 bases). The CDR3 has 15 amino acids. Trimming took 5 bases from V and 4 from J, leaving 12 bases between them. Germline CDR1 reads MGHRA; CDR2 reads YSYEKL. The CDR3 spells CASSKGGGYNSPLHF. CDR3 in DNA: TGCGCCAGCAGCAAGGGCGGGGGATATAATTCACCCCTCCACTTT.

CDR3 protein: CASTPSWNPNTEAFF. The CDR3 region has the DNA TGTGCCAGTACCCCTTCCTGGAACCCGAACACTGAAGCTTTCTTT. V is TRBV19 and J is TRBJ1-1; the D is unclear. This CDR3 is built from 15 residues. V was shortened by 7 bases and J by 1 base, with 16 bases between the two germline ends. Germline CDR1 LNHDA, CDR2 SQIVND (reference sequence).

This clonotype has a count of ten or more. This chain joins TRBV12-3 or TRBV12-4 and TRBJ2-1; no definite D call. V lost 3 bases and J 5 bases, leaving 8 bases between the germline ends. This CDR3 region has 13 residues. CDR3 sequence: CASSFTVDNEQFF. CDR3 DNA: TGTGCCAGCAGTTTTACGGTGGACAATGAGCAGTTCTTC.

V usage is TRBV9 and J usage is TRBJ2-5; 7 bases align to TRBD1. Per the germline V gene, CDR1 is SGDLS and CDR2 is YYNGEE. V trimming: 3 bases; J trimming: 5 bases; junction bases outside the gene matches: 10. The CDR3 has 15 amino acids. Here the CDR3 reads CASSDGDSDWETQYF. DNA for the CDR3: TGTGCCAGCAGCGACGGGGACAGCGATTGGGAGACCCAGTACTTC. The complete variable domain, with remaining parts taken from reference TRBV9 and TRBJ2-5, reads DSGVTQTPKHLITATGQRVTLRCSPRSGDLSVYWYQQSLDQGLQFLIQYYNGEERAKGNILERFSAQQFPDLHSELNLSSLELGDSALYFCASSDGDSDWETQYFGPGTRLLVL.

There are a few counts of this clonotype. This chain links TRBV25-1 with TRBJ1-1, with TRBD1 matching 7 bases. The CDR3 has 16 residues. The germline CDR1 and CDR2 sequences are MGHDK and SYGVNS. J was trimmed by 0 bases and V by 6 bases; bases with no gene match: 10. As DNA, the CDR3 is TGTGCCAGCAGGGAAACAGGGGACCTTATGAACACTGAAGCTTTCTTT. Its protein product is CASRETGDLMNTEAFF.

The J gene is TRBJ1-6, the V gene TRBV14, with a possible D match to TRBD1 (5 bases). The V end was cut by 8 bases, the J end by 2 bases, with 7 bases between. The CDR3 totals 13 residues. Germline CDR1 SGHDN, CDR2 FVKESK. The CDR3 region has the DNA TGTGCCAGCGGGGGGACCTATAATTCACCCCTCCACTTT. Protein sequence: CASGGTYNSPLHF.